This T cell receptor (beta chain) stems from a study of CD8 T cells in ankylosing spondylitis. This clonotype came up many times. Its antigen is unknown. Study results and limitations: There was a TCR beta motif, made of eight highly homologous variants, that appeared characteristic of ankylosing spondylitis blood. Earlier studies detected some motif variants in reactive arthritis synovial fluid and blood. Those disease-linked clones were CD8+; they were also relatively rare in peripheral blood.

Library preparation for TCR beta used quantitative 5'-RACE with molecular barcodes. TCRdb reanalysed the 5' RACE reads using MiXCR and keeps one entry per CDR3 protein. Of about 39,000 distinct CDR3 sequences listed, less than 4% are singletons. Between the trimmed V and J ends, which lost 0 bases and 2 bases, there was a span of 17 bases. This CDR3 is 17 amino acids long. Germline V gene data show CDR1 as SGDLS and CDR2 as YYNGEE. The sequencing sample was made of blood, either unsorted or a sorted T cell fraction (not recorded which). This rearrangement joins TRBV9 to TRBJ2-5; D perhaps matches TRBD2 (5 bases). This clonotype was sampled from a male donor with ankylosing spondylitis or in good health (not recorded which). The CDR3 nucleotides are TGTGCCAGCAGCGTAGTAGGCGGGCCGACCCATCAAGAGACCCAGTACTTC. This gives the protein CASSVVGGPTHQETQYF.